This is a list of T cell receptor beta chains from one sample in a study of T-cell reconstitution after alpha-beta-depleted transplantation in children. TCRdb independently ran MiXCR on the PCR reads; one entry per CDR3 protein. This table holds more than 15,000 distinct CDR3 sequences, approximately 5.3% found once. Material: PBMCs, obtained before TCRalphabeta/CD19-depleted stem cell transplant. All receptors derive from a boy between 10 and 17 years old with acute lymphoblastic leukemia, due to receive a stem cell transplant. Each CDR3 is given with its conserved first and last residue. D genes are given only for firm matches. For some rows the clone size is stated as once, few or many, or as a class when expanded; others skip it.

d_call: TRBD2; v_call: TRBV29-1; clone_size: many; j_call: TRBJ2-5; cdr3_aa: CSVEVTSGPVIVQETQYF; cdr3_nt: TGCAGCGTTGAAGTAACTAGCGGGCCTGTTATTGTACAAGAGACCCAGTACTTC
d_call: NA; v_call: TRBV7-6; clone_size: many; j_call: TRBJ2-7; cdr3_aa: CASSPPGLTGSYEQYF; cdr3_nt: TGTGCCAGCAGCCCACCTGGCCTGACGGGCTCCTACGAGCAGTACTTC
d_call: NA; v_call: TRBV27; clone_size: many; j_call: TRBJ1-6; cdr3_aa: CASRRTDNSPLHF; cdr3_nt: TGTGCCAGCCGCCGGACAGATAATTCACCCCTCCACTTT
d_call: NA; v_call: TRBV7-2; clone_size: many; j_call: TRBJ2-6; cdr3_aa: CASSLAPRGASGANVLTF; cdr3_nt: TGTGCCAGCAGCTTAGCACCCAGGGGAGCGTCTGGGGCCAACGTCCTGACTTTC
d_call: NA; v_call: TRBV7-2; clone_size: many; j_call: TRBJ2-1; cdr3_aa: CASSLGGGEQFF; cdr3_nt: TGTGCCAGCAGCTTAGGGGGTGGTGAGCAGTTCTTC
d_call: TRBD2; v_call: TRBV4-3; clone_size: many; j_call: TRBJ2-5; cdr3_aa: CASSRTSGEQETQYF; cdr3_nt: TGCGCCAGCAGTCGGACTAGCGGGGAACAAGAGACCCAGTACTTC
d_call: NA; v_call: TRBV20-1; clone_size: many; j_call: TRBJ1-2; cdr3_aa: CSATSGYGYTF; cdr3_nt: TGCAGTGCCACTTCAGGGTATGGCTACACCTTC
d_call: TRBD2; v_call: TRBV20-1; clone_size: many; j_call: TRBJ2-3; cdr3_aa: CSARDERRRGMQYF; cdr3_nt: TGCAGTGCTAGAGATGAAAGGAGGCGGGGGATGCAGTATTTT
d_call: TRBD1; v_call: TRBV5-1; clone_size: many; j_call: TRBJ1-4; cdr3_aa: CASSSLPGQNEKLFF; cdr3_nt: TGCGCCAGCAGCTCGCTTCCGGGACAGAATGAAAAACTGTTTTTT
d_call: NA; v_call: TRBV28; clone_size: many; j_call: TRBJ2-3; cdr3_aa: CASISARTNTDTQYF; cdr3_nt: TGTGCCAGCATCTCCGCCAGGACTAACACAGATACGCAGTATTTT
d_call: NA; v_call: TRBV5-2; clone_size: NA; j_call: TRBJ1-1; cdr3_aa: CAMGHGLLQRPHTEAFF; cdr3_nt: TGTGCCATGGGCCACGGGCTCCTCCAACGGCCCCATACTGAAGCTTTCTTT
d_call: TRBD1; v_call: TRBV6-2/TRBV6-3; clone_size: many; j_call: TRBJ1-5; cdr3_aa: CASSLYDRDDQPQHF; cdr3_nt: TGTGCCAGCAGTCTTTATGACAGGGACGATCAGCCCCAGCATTTT
d_call: NA; v_call: TRBV2; clone_size: many; j_call: TRBJ1-1; cdr3_aa: CASSRNPQVSEAFF; cdr3_nt: TGTGCCAGCAGCCGAAACCCCCAGGTCTCTGAAGCTTTCTTT
d_call: TRBD1; v_call: TRBV6-6; clone_size: many; j_call: TRBJ2-7; cdr3_aa: CASSSTGTDTYEQYF; cdr3_nt: TGTGCCAGCAGTTCAACCGGGACAGACACCTACGAGCAGTACTTC
d_call: NA; v_call: TRBV3-1; clone_size: many; j_call: TRBJ1-2; cdr3_aa: CASSLGGGYTF; cdr3_nt: TGTGCCAGCAGCCTTGGGGGGGGCTACACCTTC
d_call: NA; v_call: TRBV9; clone_size: many; j_call: TRBJ2-1; cdr3_aa: CASSVASDYNEQFF; cdr3_nt: TGTGCCAGCAGCGTAGCTAGCGACTACAATGAGCAGTTCTTC
d_call: NA; v_call: TRBV28; clone_size: many; j_call: TRBJ2-1; cdr3_aa: CASSPGTPGDEQFF; cdr3_nt: TGTGCCAGCAGTCCCGGGACCCCAGGGGATGAGCAGTTCTTC
d_call: NA; v_call: TRBV2; clone_size: few; j_call: TRBJ2-5; cdr3_aa: CASSEALWRTEHQETQYF; cdr3_nt: TGTGCCAGCAGTGAAGCGCTTTGGAGGACTGAGCACCAAGAGACCCAGTACTTC
d_call: NA; v_call: TRBV7-9; clone_size: many; j_call: TRBJ2-3; cdr3_aa: CASHPSLADTDTQYF; cdr3_nt: TGTGCCAGCCATCCTAGTCTGGCCGACACAGATACGCAGTATTTT